This T cell receptor (beta chain) was profiled in a study of shared clonotypes between healthy human individuals. Sequencing was performed with immunoSEQ multiplex PCR; in TCRdb, only in-frame clones are kept and a portion is missing. The top ten hold more than 9% of the sample, which has 150,000 to 200,000 clones, roughly 70% seen once. The sample was memory CD4+ T cells sorted from blood. Subset given: CD45RA-negative fraction. The source of this sequence is a man aged 30 to 39 in good health.

The CDR3: CASSQVATGGSGANVLTF. CDR3 coding DNA: TGCGCCAGCAGCCAAGTAGCGACAGGGGGATCTGGGGCCAACGTCCTGACTTTC. The J gene is TRBJ2-6, the V gene TRBV4-3; TRBD1 matches at 9 bases. This CDR3 is 18 amino acids long. Trimming took 1 base from V and 1 from J; bases not matched to a gene: 5. Germline assignment: CDR1 LGHNA and CDR2 YSLEER.